This T cell receptor (beta chain) originates from a study of T cells in Graves' hyperthyroidism and ophthalmopathy. Study as a whole: Peripheral blood draws took place at initial diagnosis, ahead of any treatment.

This clonotype occurred many times. With a duration under 2 months, the hyperthyroidism was newly diagnosed in patients aged 18 to 65. Amplified TCR beta CDR3 regions came from RNA transcripts. Primed by the HTBI set, a first-round RT-PCR was run on the TCR CDR3. MiXCR was run by TCRdb on the multiplex PCR reads, yielding one entry per CDR3 protein. The sample lists hundreds of thousands of distinct CDR3 sequences; 11% to 15% were seen once. What was sequenced was blood. This receptor was taken from a woman between 18 and 30 years old with Graves' hyperthyroidism.

The DNA for the CDR3 is TGTGCCACCAGTGGGCAGGGATACAATGAGCAGTTCTTC. It translates to CATSGQGYNEQFF. The chain employs TRBV24-1 and TRBJ2-1; possibly TRBD1 for D (5 bases). CDR1 is KGHDR, CDR2 SFDVKD, per germline. This CDR3 spans 13 amino acids. V was trimmed by 5 bases and J by 4 bases, leaving 8 bases between them.